The 27 T cell receptor beta chains below were found in one sample sequenced in a study of cytomegalovirus exposure and HLA in healthy donors. PCR used 60 Vbeta primers and 13 Jbeta primers. Repertoires were generated with immunoSEQ multiplex PCR, while TCRdb's copy carries only in-frame clones and drops some. This sample has roughly 180,000 clones, with 85% found just once. Sequencing input: PBMCs. Every receptor here comes from a boy between 2 and 10 years old in good health and CMV-seronegative.

The chain links TRBV2 to TRBJ1-2; 7 positions match TRBD1. Losses at the gene ends were 6 bases for V and 5 bases for J; bases not matched to a gene: 6. The CDR3 consists of 13 residues. Per the germline V gene, CDR1 is SNHLY and CDR2 is FYNNEI. For the CDR3, the DNA is TGTGCCAGCAGACTGGAGACAGGGTATGGCTACACCTTC. It encodes CASRLETGYGYTF.

The rearrangement links TRBV28 to TRBJ1-2; 7 bases fit TRBD1. CDR1 and CDR2 (germline): MDHEN, SYDVKM. V lost 6 bases, J lost 5 bases, and 0 bases stayed unmatched. CDR3 length equals 11 residues. In DNA, the CDR3 is TGTGCCAGCAGCAGGGGGTATGGCTACACCTTC. This encodes CASSRGYGYTF.

The rearrangement uses TRBV6-1 and TRBJ1-5, with 8 nucleotides matching TRBD1. Trimming at V came to 4 bases and at J to 2 bases, leaving 13 bases not matched to a gene. CDR1 MNHNS and CDR2 SASEGT come from the germline V gene. CDR3 length: 18 residues. In nucleotides, the CDR3 is TGTGCCAGCAGTGTACGGACAGGGAGGGGGTCCGGCAATCAGCCCCAGCATTTT. Its protein product is CASSVRTGRGSGNQPQHF.

V gene TRBV28 combines with J gene TRBJ1-5, with no clear D. The CDR3 length is 15 residues. V lost 7 bases and J 0 bases, leaving 13 bases between the germline ends. CDR1 is MDHEN, CDR2 SYDVKM, per germline. The CDR3 loop is CASINFGDSNQPQHF. In DNA form, the CDR3 reads TGTGCCAGCATTAATTTCGGGGATAGCAATCAGCCCCAGCATTTT.

This rearrangement joins TRBV25-1 to TRBJ2-1; 12 nucleotides agree with TRBD2. V lost 5 bases, J lost 7 bases, and 6 bases stayed unmatched. The CDR3 covers 15 residues. CDR1 is MGHDK, CDR2 SYGVNS, per germline. The CDR3 is CASSLRLAGDNEQFF. Here the CDR3 DNA reads TGTGCCAGCAGTTTGAGACTAGCGGGAGATAATGAGCAGTTCTTC.

The chain employs TRBV27 and TRBJ2-3, with unresolved D. Trimming stripped 8 bases from V and 5 bases from J, with 20 bases between. This CDR3 has 15 amino acids. Looked up from germline, CDR1 is MNHEY and CDR2 is SMNVEV (reference sequence). Here the CDR3 reads CASSPRSYLGDTQYF. The DNA of the CDR3 is TGTGCCAGCTCCCCCCGAAGCTACCTCGGAGATACGCAGTATTTT.

In regard to this clone: Relative to the germline gene, one junction end is altered; a read error may explain this. The V call is TRBV7-7, the J call TRBJ2-2; TRBD1 matches 12 bases. Germline V gives CDR1 SSHAT, CDR2 FNYEAQ (reference sequence). There are 16 residues in the CDR3. The CDR3 sequence is CASSLGGQGAAGELFF. For the CDR3, the DNA is TGTGCTAGCAGCTTAGGGGGACAGGGGGCCGCCGGGGAGCTGTTTTTT. The full variable domain, its missing parts supplied by reference TRBV7-7 and TRBJ2-2, is GAGVSQSPRYKVTKRGQDVTLRCDPISSHATLYWYQQALGQGPEFLTYFNYEAQPDKSGLPSDRFSAERPEGSISTLTIQRTEQRDSAMYRCASSLGGQGAAGELFFGEGSRLTVL.

The chain is built from TRBV28 and TRBJ2-1, with 7 bases lining up with TRBD1. V gave up 4 bases and J gave up 8 bases; unmatched junction bases: 8. This CDR3 comprises 14 residues. The germline V gene has CDR1 MDHEN and CDR2 SYDVKM. This CDR3 reads CASSWGTVHHEQFF. CDR3 coding DNA: TGTGCCAGCAGTTGGGGGACAGTTCATCATGAGCAGTTCTTC.

The chain couples TRBV25-1 to TRBJ2-6; D not certain. The V and J ends lost 1 base and 4 bases respectively, with 14 bases between them. Germline CDR1 reads MGHDK; CDR2 reads SYGVNS. The CDR3 extends over 17 amino acids. This chain's CDR3 is CASSESLLGRGANVLTF. CDR3 sequence (DNA): TGTGCCAGCAGTGAATCACTACTCGGAAGGGGGGCCAACGTCCTGACTTTC.

This chain joins TRBV2 and TRBJ2-7; 8 bases map to TRBD1. After removal of 6 bases from V and 3 bases from J, the junction contained 1 base not matched to a gene. Germline-derived CDR1 and CDR2 are SNHLY and FYNNEI. This CDR3 contains 12 residues. The CDR3 coding sequence is TGTGCCAGCAGAGGGACAGGCTACGAGCAGTACGTC. Its translation is CASRGTGYEQYV.

This chain connects TRBV6-6 to TRBJ1-2; 10 nucleotides agree with TRBD1. The CDR3 runs 14 residues. From germline, CDR1 is MNHNY and CDR2 SVGAGI (reference sequence). J was trimmed by 3 bases and V by 5 bases; bases with no gene match: 3. The CDR3 loop reads CASSPTGGDYGYTF. DNA for the CDR3: TGTGCCAGCAGTCCGACAGGGGGCGACTATGGCTACACCTTC.

V and J are TRBV14 and TRBJ1-2, with a tentative D call TRBD1 (5 bases). Trimming shortened V by 2 bases and J by 3 bases, and 10 bases separated the two germline ends. CDR1 and CDR2 from the germline V gene are SGHDN and FVKESK. The CDR3 contains 14 residues. CDR3 sequence reads: CASSQTGLDYGYTF. The CDR3 coding sequence is TGTGCCAGCAGCCAAACAGGACTAGACTATGGCTACACCTTC.

V and J are TRBV27 and TRBJ2-5; 8 bases agree with TRBD2. Trimming removed 2 bases from V and 4 bases from J; junction bases left unmatched: 9. This CDR3 contains 16 residues. Per the germline V gene, CDR1 is MNHEY and CDR2 is SMNVEV (reference sequence). The CDR3 DNA reads TGTGCCAGCAGTTTAAGCCCGGGAGGGCCACGAGAGACCCAGTACTTC. Its protein is CASSLSPGGPRETQYF.

The chain uses TRBV7-9 and TRBJ1-6, with D uncertain. The CDR3 consists of 15 residues. The germline V and J ends were trimmed by 5 bases and 6 bases, with 14 bases remaining between them. CDR1 and CDR2 (germline): SEHNR, FQNEAQ (reference sequence). CDR3 sequence reads: CASSTPWAANSPLHF. CDR3 nucleotide sequence: TGTGCCAGCAGCACCCCTTGGGCAGCTAATTCACCCCTCCACTTT.

This clone was found once. This chain links TRBV2 with TRBJ2-3; D is unresolved. The CDR3 has 12 residues. Germline V gene lookup returns CDR1 SNHLY and CDR2 FYNNEI. V lost 6 bases to trimming and J lost 3 bases, with 7 bases between them. The CDR3 loop is CASRVATDTQYF. The DNA of the CDR3 is TGTGCCAGCAGAGTAGCTACAGATACGCAGTATTTT.

This chain links TRBV13 with TRBJ1-1; TRBD1 is a possible D gene (6 bases). Germline CDR1 PRHDT, CDR2 FYEKMQ (reference sequence). The CDR3 runs 19 residues. Trimming removed 5 bases from V and 5 bases from J, with 30 bases in between. The CDR3 DNA follows: TGTGCCAGCAGCCCCATTATGATAGGGGGGGCGATCCTTAGGACTGAAGCTTTCTTT. Encoded protein: CASSPIMIGGAILRTEAFF.

The genes are TRBV5-1 and TRBJ1-2, with D maybe TRBD1 (6 bases). Germline lookup yields CDR1 SGHRS and CDR2 YFSETQ. Trimming pared 4 bases from V and 4 bases from J, leaving 23 bases between. This CDR3 has 17 residues. As DNA, the CDR3 is TGCGCCAGCAGCACACCGGGAGGGGGTCGTTTAGGCTATGGCTACACCTTC. Its translation: CASSTPGGGRLGYGYTF.

The gene calls are TRBV15 and TRBJ1-6; no clear D. Trimming took 9 bases from V and 0 from J, leaving 6 bases between them. The CDR3 is 13 residues long. CDR1 and CDR2 from the germline V gene are LNHNV and YYDKDF (reference sequence). CDR3 loop: CATRSSYNSPLHF. The CDR3 region has the DNA TGTGCCACGCGGAGCTCCTATAATTCACCCCTCCACTTT.

CDR3 DNA: TGCGCCAGCAGCATGAACAGGTTTAACACCGGGGAGCTGTTTTTT. This gives the protein CASSMNRFNTGELFF. V and J are TRBV5-1 and TRBJ2-2; D is possibly TRBD1 (5 bases). The CDR3 extends over 15 amino acids. V was shortened by 4 bases and J by 2 bases, with 12 bases between the two germline ends. Looked up from germline, CDR1 is SGHRS and CDR2 is YFSETQ.

V gene TRBV10-2 combines with J gene TRBJ2-5; D is perhaps TRBD2 (5 bases). The V end was cut by 5 bases, the J end by 1 base, with 11 bases between. The CDR3 runs 14 residues. Germline V gene data show CDR1 as WSHSY and CDR2 as SAAADI. DNA of the CDR3: TGCGCCAGCAGTTCCCCGGAGGTCCAAGAGACCCAGTACTTC. As protein: CASSSPEVQETQYF.

The V gene is TRBV28, the J gene TRBJ2-7; 9 bases align to TRBD2. With V trimmed by 8 bases and J by 3 bases, 8 bases remained unmatched. From germline, CDR1 is MDHEN and CDR2 SYDVKM. The CDR3 totals 14 residues. The CDR3 DNA reads as TGTGCCAGCTCCATTAGCGGGGGAAACTACGAGCAGTACGTC. Its protein is CASSISGGNYEQYV.

The chain recombines TRBV13 with TRBJ1-1; tentative D call: TRBD1 (5 bases). CDR3 length: 13 residues. The germline V gene has CDR1 PRHDT and CDR2 FYEKMQ (reference sequence). Trimming shortened V by 5 bases and J by 4 bases, and 11 bases separated the two germline ends. In nucleotides, the CDR3 is TGTGCCAGCAGCCCATTCGGGGGCACTGAAGCTTTCTTT. Encoded protein: CASSPFGGTEAFF.

The genes are TRBV16 and TRBJ2-5; possible D gene TRBD2, 5 bases. Trimming cost V 8 bases and J 5 bases, with 9 bases left between them. The CDR3 has 11 residues. Germline V gene lookup returns CDR1 KGHSY and CDR2 FQNENV. This chain's CDR3 is CASREGETQYF. DNA for the CDR3: TGTGCCAGCCGGGAAGGGGAGACCCAGTACTTC.

This clone turned up a few times. V gene TRBV19 combines with J gene TRBJ2-7, with 7 bases identical to TRBD1. Germline V gene lookup returns CDR1 LNHDA and CDR2 SQIVND (reference sequence). V shed 5 bases and J 1 base; nucleotides not matched to a gene: 5. The CDR3 runs 14 residues. This CDR3 is CASSPRDRSYEQYV. The CDR3 nucleotides are TGTGCCAGTAGTCCCCGGGACAGATCCTACGAGCAGTACGTC.

The V and J genes are TRBV5-1 and TRBJ2-5; D uncertain. Germline V gives CDR1 SGHRS, CDR2 YFSETQ. CDR3 length equals 13 residues. The V gene lost 4 bases and the J gene lost 4 bases, with 11 bases spanning the gap. This chain's CDR3 is CASSPTQAETQYF. The CDR3 nucleotides read TGCGCCAGCAGCCCGACCCAGGCAGAGACCCAGTACTTC.

V and J are TRBV4-1 and TRBJ1-4; the match to TRBD1 covers 7 bases. The CDR3 totals 15 residues. Germline lookup yields CDR1 MGHRA and CDR2 YSYEKL. V gave up 4 bases and J gave up 8 bases; unmatched junction bases: 10. This chain's CDR3 is CASSPRGAGEEKLFF. CDR3 nucleotides: TGCGCCAGCAGCCCCAGGGGGGCCGGCGAAGAAAAACTGTTTTTT.

The genes are TRBV11-2 and TRBJ2-1; 8 bases map to TRBD1. The CDR3 has 15 amino acids. Germline V gene lookup returns CDR1 SGHAT and CDR2 FQNNGV. V lost 5 bases and J lost 10; bases outside the gene matches: 13. The CDR3 spells CASSPPGQAFMEQFF. CDR3 bases: TGTGCCAGCAGCCCCCCGGGACAGGCGTTCATGGAGCAGTTCTTC. Complete variable domain (other parts from reference TRBV11-2 and TRBJ2-1): EAGVAQSPRYKIIEKRQSVAFWCNPISGHATLYWYQQILGQGPKLLIQFQNNGVVDDSQLPKDRFSAERLKGVDSTLKIQPAKLEDSAVYLCASSPPGQAFMEQFFGPGTRLTVL.